The 30 T cell receptor beta chains below come from one sample, sequenced in a study of cytomegalovirus exposure and HLA in healthy donors. PCR primers comprised 60 Vbeta and 13 Jbeta primers. The assay was immunoSEQ multiplex PCR, and TCRdb's table has in-frame clones only and misses some. The table includes approximately 120,000 clones, about 76% detected once. The sample comprised PBMCs. The receptor set was obtained from a woman between 40 and 55 years old in good health and CMV-seropositive.

This sequence joins TRBV28 and TRBJ2-3, with TRBD2 matching over 9 bases. From germline, CDR1 is MDHEN and CDR2 SYDVKM. V lost 1 base, J lost 2 bases, and 13 bases stayed unmatched. There are 19 residues in the CDR3. CDR3 loop: CASSLSRGFAGGLTDTQYF. The CDR3, as DNA: TGTGCCAGCAGTTTATCTCGTGGGTTTGCGGGGGGGCTCACAGATACGCAGTATTTT.

This clone has a handful of counts. The V call is TRBV5-1, the J call TRBJ1-4; D unresolved. The CDR3 sequence is 15 residues long. Germline CDR1 SGHRS, CDR2 YFSETQ. The V and J ends lost 1 base and 0 bases respectively, with 7 bases between them. In nucleotides, the CDR3 is TGCGCCAGCAGCTTGACAGCTGCAACTAATGAAAAACTGTTTTTT. This gives the protein CASSLTAATNEKLFF.

This chain joins TRBV5-1 and TRBJ1-1; 9 positions agree with TRBD1. This CDR3 contains 14 residues. Per germline, CDR1 SGHRS and CDR2 YFSETQ. J lost 6 bases, V lost 2 bases, and 5 bases had no gene match. The DNA of the CDR3 is TGCGCCAGCAGCTTAGAAACAGGGGGCCCTGAAGCTTTCTTT. Residues: CASSLETGGPEAFF.

The chain combines TRBV19 with TRBJ1-6; D may be TRBD1 (6 bases). V lost 4 bases and J 0 bases, leaving 7 bases between the germline ends. The CDR3 has 15 amino acids. Germline V gene data show CDR1 as LNHDA and CDR2 as SQIVND (reference sequence). CDR3 sequence reads: CASSTTGSYNSPLHF. CDR3 DNA: TGTGCCAGTAGTACGACAGGCTCCTATAATTCACCCCTCCACTTT.

The CDR3 nucleotides read TGTGCCAGCAGCCATACAGGGACCTATCAGCCCCAGCATTTT. Protein product: CASSHTGTYQPQHF. The rearrangement uses TRBV6-1 and TRBJ1-5; maybe TRBD1 (6 bases). V was cut by 6 bases and J by 5 bases, with 14 bases left in between. Germline CDR1 MNHNS, CDR2 SASEGT. The CDR3 runs to 14 residues.

The gene calls are TRBV6-1 and TRBJ2-7; 8 nucleotides agree with TRBD2. CDR1 is MNHNS and CDR2 is SASEGT in the germline V gene. V gave up 4 bases and J gave up 4 bases; unmatched junction bases: 9. This CDR3 has 15 residues. The CDR3 nucleotides read TGTGCCAGCAGTGCGGTCGGCGGGGGGCCGTACGAGCAGTACTTC. Protein sequence: CASSAVGGGPYEQYF.

This chain connects TRBV7-9 to TRBJ2-5, with D tentatively TRBD1 (5 bases). The CDR3 has 14 amino acids. Trimming removed 5 bases at V and 2 bases at J, with 12 bases between. Germline assignment: CDR1 SEHNR and CDR2 FQNEAQ (reference sequence). The DNA of the CDR3 is TGTGCCAGCAGCCCTGACAGCTCACAAGAGACCCAGTACTTC. Residues: CASSPDSSQETQYF.

The genes are TRBV5-1 and TRBJ2-5; unclear D gene. The CDR3 sequence is 15 residues long. V dropped 0 bases and J dropped 4 bases, with 13 bases sitting between them. CDR1 SGHRS and CDR2 YFSETQ come from the germline V gene. CDR3 protein: CASSLGTVVGETQYF. The CDR3 DNA is TGCGCCAGCAGCTTGGGAACCGTGGTCGGAGAGACCCAGTACTTC.

The chain employs TRBV9 and TRBJ1-4, with TRBD1 matching over 9 bases. The CDR3 consists of 17 residues. Germline V gives CDR1 SGDLS, CDR2 YYNGEE. V dropped 0 bases and J dropped 5; count of bases not matched to a gene: 8. The CDR3 DNA reads as TGTGCCAGCAGCGTAGGGACAGGGGAGGGTTGGAATGAAAAACTGTTTTTT. Its translation is CASSVGTGEGWNEKLFF.

This rearrangement joins TRBV5-1 to TRBJ2-5, with D perhaps matching TRBD1 (5 bases). Germline CDR1 reads SGHRS; CDR2 reads YFSETQ. Trimming removed 2 bases from V and 3 bases from J, with 8 bases in between. The CDR3 has 13 residues. The CDR3 spells CASSFVGEETQYF. CDR3 bases: TGCGCCAGCAGCTTCGTAGGGGAAGAGACCCAGTACTTC.

CDR3 region: CASSDHGGQGTGELFF. The CDR3 DNA sequence: TGTGCCAGCAGTGATCACGGGGGGCAGGGCACCGGGGAGCTGTTTTTT. The chain combines TRBV6-4 with TRBJ2-2, with a tentative D call TRBD2 (7 bases). With 3 bases removed from V and 4 bases from J, the gap between germline ends came to 15 bases. The CDR3 spans 16 residues. Germline CDR1 reads MRHNA; CDR2 reads SNTAGT.

J is TRBJ2-2 and V is TRBV30; D not certain. V was clipped by 0 bases and J by 6 bases, with 8 bases between them. The germline gives CDR1 GTSNPN, CDR2 SVGIG (reference sequence). CDR3 size: 13 residues. CDR3 coding DNA: TGTGCCTGGAGTGTCAGGCTCTCCGGGGAGCTGTTTTTT. This encodes CAWSVRLSGELFF.

The chain couples TRBV4-2 to TRBJ1-2; 10 positions agree with TRBD1. The CDR3 loop spans 15 amino acids. The germline V gene has CDR1 LGHNA and CDR2 YNFKEQ. V was pared by 4 bases and J by 4 bases, with 6 bases of the junction left unmatched. Here the CDR3 reads CASSPLDRGIYGYTF. The DNA of the CDR3 is TGTGCCAGCAGCCCCTTGGACAGGGGGATCTATGGCTACACCTTC.

The chain uses TRBV29-1 and TRBJ2-3, with D tentatively TRBD2 (5 bases). V shed 8 bases and J shed 4 bases, with 16 bases lying between them. The CDR3 loop spans 13 amino acids. Germline V gives CDR1 SQVTM, CDR2 ANQGSEA. This CDR3 is CSPSEREADTQYF. CDR3 nucleotide sequence: TGCAGCCCATCCGAGAGGGAAGCAGATACGCAGTATTTT.

This clone was recorded many times. The J gene is TRBJ2-1, the V gene TRBV29-1; D is perhaps TRBD2 (7 bases). V was shortened by 5 bases and J by 5 bases, with 16 bases between the two germline ends. Germline V lookup: CDR1 SQVTM, CDR2 ANQGSEA. The length of the CDR3 is 14 residues. The CDR3, as DNA: TGCAGCGTTCCAAGGGGGGACTACAACAATGAGCAGTTCTTC. It encodes CSVPRGDYNNEQFF.

There are a few counts of this clone. The rearrangement links TRBV7-8 to TRBJ2-5; a possible D gene is TRBD2 (5 bases). Looked up from germline, CDR1 is SGHVS and CDR2 is FQNEAQ. The V end was cut by 1 base, the J end by 5 bases, with 11 bases between. The CDR3 loop spans 14 amino acids. In DNA form, the CDR3 reads TGTGCCAGCAGCTTAGAACCCGGGGTGGAGACCCAGTACTTC. This gives the protein CASSLEPGVETQYF.

Regarding this clone: This sample also contains other DNA sequences that code for the same CDR3. The chain combines TRBV30 with TRBJ2-5, with D perhaps matching TRBD1 (5 bases). Germline V lookup: CDR1 GTSNPN, CDR2 SVGIG (reference sequence). V lost 2 bases to trimming and J lost 1 base, with 8 bases between them. The CDR3 spans 13 residues. The CDR3, as DNA: TGTGCCTGGAGTCTGGGGCTCCAAGAGACCCAGTACTTC. It yields the protein CAWSLGLQETQYF.

The V gene is TRBV5-6, the J gene TRBJ1-5, with a weak D call TRBD1 (6 bases). The CDR3 loop spans 15 amino acids. Per germline, CDR1 SGHDT and CDR2 YYEEEE. V shed 0 bases and J shed 5 bases, with 12 bases lying between them. The DNA for the CDR3 is TGTGCCAGCAGCTTGGTTGGACAGCCAGATCAGCCCCAGCATTTT. Translated, it gives CASSLVGQPDQPQHF. Together with reference TRBV5-6 and TRBJ1-5, the CDR3 gives the full variable domain: DAGVTQSPTHLIKTRGQQVTLRCSPKSGHDTVSWYQQALGQGPQFIFQYYEEEERQRGNFPDRFSGHQFPNYSSELNVNALLLGDSALYLCASSLVGQPDQPQHFGDGTRLSIL.

The J gene is TRBJ2-2, the V gene TRBV2; D gene ambiguous. V was cut by 4 bases and J by 1 base, with 4 bases left in between. The CDR3 has 13 residues. CDR1 SNHLY and CDR2 FYNNEI come from the germline V gene. DNA for the CDR3: TGTGCCAGCAGTGTCCAGAACACCGGGGAGCTGTTTTTT. Translating gives CASSVQNTGELFF. Combining the CDR3 with reference TRBV2 and TRBJ2-2 gives the whole variable domain EPEVTQTPSHQVTQMGQEVILRCVPISNHLYFYWYRQILGQKVEFLVSFYNNEISEKSEIFDDQFSVERPDGSNFTLKIRSTKLEDSAMYFCASSVQNTGELFFGEGSRLTVL.

The chain uses TRBV7-2 and TRBJ2-6; weak D call: TRBD1 (6 bases). This CDR3 is 18 amino acids long. V was trimmed by 1 base and J by 0 bases, leaving 13 bases between them. The germline V gene has CDR1 SGHTA and CDR2 FQGNSA. The CDR3: CASSLGGLVSSGANVLTF. The CDR3 nucleotides are TGTGCCAGCAGCTTAGGGGGGCTGGTCAGCTCTGGGGCCAACGTCCTGACTTTC.

The chain uses TRBV7-9 and TRBJ1-1; tentative D call: TRBD1 (5 bases). Germline assignment: CDR1 SEHNR and CDR2 FQNEAQ (reference sequence). The CDR3 is 14 residues long. The V and J ends lost 1 base and 8 bases respectively, with 14 bases between them. The CDR3 protein is CASSLDRGVGEAFF. CDR3 DNA sequence: TGTGCCAGCAGCTTAGATAGGGGTGTCGGCGAAGCTTTCTTT.

The sample holds one count of this clone. The rearrangement uses TRBV10-3 and TRBJ2-5; maybe TRBD1 (5 bases). The V and J ends lost 11 bases and 4 bases respectively, with 14 bases between them. This CDR3 has 12 residues. From germline, CDR1 is ENHRY and CDR2 SYGVKD. The CDR3 is CASSWGSETQYF. The CDR3 coding sequence is TGTGCCTCCTCCTGGGGCTCAGAGACCCAGTACTTC.

This clone was found a few times. This rearrangement joins TRBV4-1 to TRBJ2-4, with unresolved D. The CDR3 covers 19 residues. V was cut by 0 bases and J by 0 bases, with 18 bases left in between. Germline assignment: CDR1 MGHRA and CDR2 YSYEKL. In DNA form, the CDR3 reads TGCGCCAGCAGCCAAGACCACGGGTTTCCCTACTTAGCCAAAAACATTCAGTACTTC. Protein: CASSQDHGFPYLAKNIQYF.

This sequence joins TRBV5-5 and TRBJ2-3, with TRBD1 matching 8 bases. Germline lookup yields CDR1 SGHKS and CDR2 YYEKEE (reference sequence). The trim removed 5 bases at V and 2 bases at J, leaving 4 bases unmatched. This CDR3 contains 14 residues. In nucleotides, the CDR3 is TGTGCCAGCAGACAGGGACAGGTCACAGATACGCAGTATTTT. Protein: CASRQGQVTDTQYF.

J is TRBJ2-1 and V is TRBV5-1; the D is unclear. This CDR3 spans 11 amino acids. The V end lost 0 bases, the J end lost 10 bases, and 5 bases lay between the germline ends. CDR1 is SGHRS and CDR2 is YFSETQ in the germline V gene. This CDR3 reads CASSLASEQFF. As DNA, the CDR3 is TGCGCCAGCAGCTTGGCGAGCGAGCAGTTCTTC.

The CDR3 protein is CASSLSLLENTEAFF. CDR3 sequence (DNA): TGTGCCAGCAGTTTATCCCTACTCGAGAACACTGAAGCTTTCTTT. The chain recombines TRBV27 with TRBJ1-1; D gene unclear. Deletions cut 0 bases from V and 1 base from J, with 9 bases between. The CDR3 is made up of 15 amino acids. From germline, CDR1 is MNHEY and CDR2 SMNVEV (reference sequence).

This rearrangement joins TRBV11-2 to TRBJ1-3, with D perhaps matching TRBD1 (6 bases). The CDR3 has 14 residues. Germline V gene sequence: CDR1 SGHAT, CDR2 FQNNGV. The V end lost 5 bases, the J end lost 5 bases, and 13 bases lay between the germline ends. CDR3 in amino acids: CASSAAQGRNTIYF. Here the CDR3 DNA reads TGTGCCAGCAGCGCTGCACAGGGTAGAAACACCATATATTTT. Filled out from reference TRBV11-2 and TRBJ1-3, the complete variable domain reads EAGVAQSPRYKIIEKRQSVAFWCNPISGHATLYWYQQILGQGPKLLIQFQNNGVVDDSQLPKDRFSAERLKGVDSTLKIQPAKLEDSAVYLCASSAAQGRNTIYFGEGSWLTVV.

This chain connects TRBV9 to TRBJ1-2; 8 positions agree with TRBD1. CDR3 length: 14 residues. Germline V gives CDR1 SGDLS, CDR2 YYNGEE. With V trimmed by 0 bases and J by 4 bases, 2 bases remained unmatched. The CDR3 here is CASSVDQGAYGYTF. The CDR3 DNA sequence: TGTGCCAGCAGCGTAGATCAGGGGGCCTATGGCTACACCTTC.

The chain carries TRBV15 and TRBJ2-5; D unresolved. CDR1 LNHNV and CDR2 YYDKDF come from the germline V gene (reference sequence). The V gene lost 11 bases and the J gene lost 1 base, with 14 bases spanning the gap. The CDR3 consists of 13 residues. CDR3 bases: TGTGCCGCTAAGCCCGGGTCCCAAGAGACCCAGTACTTC. Translating gives CAAKPGSQETQYF.

The CDR3 DNA is TGTGCCAGCAGTCCCACAGGGGGCTATGGCTACACCTTC. It translates to CASSPTGGYGYTF. The genes are TRBV6-1 and TRBJ1-2, with 8 positions matching TRBD1. CDR1 and CDR2 (germline): MNHNS, SASEGT. V gave up 5 bases and J gave up 4 bases; unmatched junction bases: 3. The CDR3 length is 13 residues.